The 10 T cell receptor beta chains below were found in one sample sequenced in a study of radiotherapy plus CTLA-4 blockade in lung cancer. The method was immunoSEQ multiplex PCR; TCRdb's version includes in-frame clones alone and lacks a portion of them. The sample yields tens of thousands of clones, roughly 84% seen once. The material sequenced was peripheral blood, taken from a patient treated with radiotherapy plus ipilimumab. Receptor source: a human donor with non-small cell lung cancer whose response to radiotherapy plus ipilimumab could not be evaluated.

V and J are TRBV9 and TRBJ2-7; 9 bases are a match to TRBD1. V lost 4 bases to trimming and J lost 2 bases; unmatched junction nucleotides: 7. This CDR3 comprises 15 residues. Germline loops: CDR1 SGDLS, CDR2 YYNGEE. The CDR3 bases are TGTGCCAGCAGCCTACGGGGACAGGGTCCCTACGAGCAGTACTTC. Protein: CASSLRGQGPYEQYF.

The V gene is TRBV29-1, the J gene TRBJ2-6; D perhaps matches TRBD2 (5 bases). Germline CDR1 SQVTM, CDR2 ANQGSEA. With 7 bases removed from V and 1 base from J, the gap between germline ends came to 17 bases. The CDR3 extends over 16 amino acids. CDR3 coding DNA: TGCAGCGCCCGGACCCGACGAGGGTCTGGGGCCAACGTCCTGACTTTC. It encodes CSARTRRGSGANVLTF.

The count of this clone is one. This CDR3 is also generated by other DNA sequences in the sample. The rearrangement links TRBV5-4 to TRBJ2-2, with 11 bases identical to TRBD2. Germline V lookup: CDR1 SGHNT, CDR2 YYREEE (reference sequence). The V gene end was trimmed by 4 bases and the J gene end by 2 bases; junction bases not matched to a gene: 7. There are 17 residues in the CDR3. CDR3 amino acids: CASSPLAGGLNTGELFF. In DNA form, the CDR3 reads TGTGCCAGCAGCCCGCTAGCGGGGGGCCTTAACACCGGGGAGCTGTTTTTT.

This clone was counted a single time. The chain joins TRBV5-6 to TRBJ2-5; 8 bases agree with TRBD2. V was pared by 0 bases and J by 0 bases, with 10 bases of the junction left unmatched. The CDR3 consists of 18 residues. Germline V gene data show CDR1 as SGHDT and CDR2 as YYEEEE. This CDR3 is CASSLVSSGGPHQETQYF. The CDR3 region has the DNA TGTGCCAGCAGCTTGGTATCCAGCGGGGGCCCCCACCAAGAGACCCAGTACTTC.

The chain recombines TRBV9 with TRBJ2-1; 13 bases are a match to TRBD2. From germline, CDR1 is SGDLS and CDR2 YYNGEE. Losses at the gene ends were 3 bases for V and 2 bases for J; bases not matched to a gene: 2. This CDR3 region has 16 residues. In DNA form, the CDR3 reads TGTGCCAGCAGCGCCGGACTAGCGGGGGCCTACAATGAGCAGTTCTTC. Translating it yields CASSAGLAGAYNEQFF.

The chain combines TRBV28 with TRBJ1-2; 10 positions match TRBD1. With 2 bases clipped from V and 4 bases from J, the junction kept 7 bases outside the gene matches. CDR1 and CDR2 (germline): MDHEN, SYDVKM. This CDR3 is built from 16 residues. For the CDR3, the DNA is TGTGCCAGCAGTTTACTGGGACAGGGGATTTTCTATGGCTACACCTTC. Protein sequence: CASSLLGQGIFYGYTF.

The chain joins TRBV5-4 to TRBJ1-2; D call uncertain. Trimming took off 0 bases at V and 0 bases at J, with 9 bases between the two ends. This CDR3 is 15 amino acids long. The germline V gene encodes CDR1 SGHNT and CDR2 YYREEE (reference sequence). The DNA for the CDR3 is TGTGCCAGCAGCTTGGTGAGAGGTACTAACTATGGCTACACCTTC. It yields the protein CASSLVRGTNYGYTF.

CDR3 loop: CASSVGGLAGVGEQYF. In DNA form, the CDR3 reads TGTGCCAGCAGTGTGGGGGGACTAGCGGGAGTCGGCGAGCAGTACTTC. The chain is built from TRBV2 and TRBJ2-7; TRBD2 aligns across 14 bases. The CDR3 covers 16 residues. The germline V gene encodes CDR1 SNHLY and CDR2 FYNNEI. V gave up 4 bases and J gave up 6 bases; unmatched junction bases: 8.

This rearrangement joins TRBV7-2 to TRBJ2-5; 9 bases are shared with TRBD2. From germline, CDR1 is SGHTA and CDR2 FQGNSA. The CDR3 contains 16 residues. V dropped 5 bases and J dropped 5; count of bases not matched to a gene: 12. This CDR3 reads CASSLVPGLAVETQYF. CDR3 nucleotides: TGTGCCAGCAGCCTAGTCCCGGGACTAGCTGTGGAGACCCAGTACTTC.

This clone was counted a single time. The chain links TRBV15 to TRBJ2-5; unclear D gene. The CDR3 covers 14 residues. Germline V gene data show CDR1 as LNHNV and CDR2 as YYDKDF (reference sequence). The V and J ends lost 0 bases and 2 bases respectively, with 7 bases between them. CDR3 coding DNA: TGTGCCACCAGCAGAGATGCCAGTCAAGAGACCCAGTACTTC. Its translation is CATSRDASQETQYF.